The present entry profiles one TCR beta chain with its context. V dropped 5 bases and J dropped 2 bases, with 7 bases sitting between them. Germline CDR1 is SQVTM and CDR2 is ANQGSEA. The CDR3 has 12 amino acids. This sample was taken from a study of blood T cell repertoires in COVID-19. Original processing methods: Estimates of nucleated cell counts were drawn from the amplification of reference gene primers. Sequencing was performed with immunoSEQ multiplex PCR; in TCRdb, only in-frame clones are kept and a portion is missing. V and J calls and clone size are copied from that table; D and trimming were computed from the DNA. The data contain approximately 240,000 clones, about 83% of them singletons.

Sequenced input: peripheral blood. The source is a human donor in a cohort sampled during active COVID-19. The chain recombines TRBV29-1 with TRBJ2-1; D not certain. The CDR3 DNA reads as TGCAGCGTTACTTTCACCTACAATGAGCAGTTCTTC. It translates to CSVTFTYNEQFF.